This record looks at one T cell receptor beta chain sequence and its context. What this receptor recognizes is not known. Per-base quality was not reported, and no clone a single base away is much larger than it. CDR3 length: 16 amino acids, cysteine to phenylalanine. Only the CDR3 DNA stays, 48 bases, in frame from base 1. The V end gives up 7 bases and the J end 4 bases, leaving 10 bases in the junction not matched to a gene. According to the germline V gene, CDR1 reads SGHTA and CDR2 reads FQGNSA. This entry is derived from a study of control samples from healthy donors and cancer patients (dated by TCRdb to 2019 to 2021). Receptor amplification or capture employed the immunoSEQ multiplex PCR assay. TCRdb carries this immuneACCESS record with in-frame sequences only. Its versions omit some clonotypes, under half of them owing to an unresolved V gene in the studies checked, with the rest unexplained. Counted in this sample were about 67,000 clones; 87% of them appeared once. The top ten constitute around 2.3% of the sample.

The chain couples TRBV7-2 to TRBJ2-5, with 12 bases matching TRBD2. This receptor was obtained from a woman between 50 and 59 years old with head and neck cancer. What was sequenced was PBMCs. The DNA reads as follows: TGTGCCAGCACACCTAGCGGGGGGGCCTCGCGAGAGACCCAGTACTTC. Its coded protein is CASTPSGGASRETQYF.